This TCR beta chain originates from a study of T cells in Graves' hyperthyroidism and ophthalmopathy. Study-wide results and limits: Among clonotypes expanded in thyroid above 0.001, most were also found in blood.

Trimming cost V 0 bases and J 4 bases; bases outside gene matches: 5. This CDR3 comprises 15 residues. Germline loops: CDR1 SGDLS, CDR2 YYNGEE. To note about this clonotype: The antigen is undetermined. Since a much larger clone is just one base distant, this may be a read error.

Amplified TCR beta CDR3 regions derived from RNA transcripts. When the TCR CDR3 underwent first-round RT-PCR, the HTBI primer set was used. TCRdb independently ran MiXCR on the multiplex PCR reads; one entry per CDR3 protein. The repertoire holds 480,000 or so distinct CDR3 sequences, with about 45% as singletons. V is TRBV9 and J is TRBJ2-7; 9 bases align to TRBD2. The clonotype was recovered from an adult woman with Graves' disease, either hyperthyroidism or ophthalmopathy (not recorded which). Sequences were obtained from peripheral blood or thyroid tissue (not recorded which). The CDR3 here is CASSVGSGRVYEQYF. Here the CDR3 DNA reads TGTGCCAGCAGCGTAGGTAGCGGGAGAGTGTACGAGCAGTACTTC. The full variable domain, completed using reference TRBV9 and TRBJ2-7, is DSGVTQTPKHLITATGQRVTLRCSPRSGDLSVYWYQQSLDQGLQFLIQYYNGEERAKGNILERFSAQQFPDLHSELNLSSLELGDSALYFCASSVGSGRVYEQYFGPGTRLTVT.